The sequence of this T cell receptor (beta chain) was determined in a study of beta chain features in type 1 diabetes. The table lists this clone with a few counts. Its matching antigen is unknown. Germline values: CDR1 SGHRS, CDR2 YFSETQ. Deletions cut 3 bases from V and 1 base from J, with 15 bases between. The CDR3 length is 16 residues. Expressed TCRB transcripts were sequenced after all isolated RNA was converted to cDNA. TCRdb keeps only in-frame clones here, not all; method: immunoSEQ multiplex PCR. This sample has around 600,000 clones; around 12% occur once, and the top ten carry roughly 0.12%. The study, taken as a whole, reports: The study found moderately but significantly shorter TCRB CDR3s in all four CD4+ subsets of Type 1 diabetes patients. cDNA-based sequencing might over-represent cells highly expressing TCR.

Input material: naive CD4+ T cells from blood. The clonotype comes from a man aged 25 to 40 with type 1 diabetes. The chain links TRBV5-1 to TRBJ2-3, with D possibly matching TRBD1 (5 bases). CDR3 region: CASSWGLSLGTDTQYF. The CDR3 region has the DNA TGCGCCAGCAGCTGGGGCCTTTCCTTGGGCACAGATACGCAGTATTTT.